The text below deals with one T cell receptor beta chain. This clonotype was counted ten times or more. The antigen it recognizes is unknown. No per-base quality is available; no much larger clone lies one base away. CDR1 and CDR2, looked up from the germline V gene (reference sequence), are DFQATT and SNEGSKA. Counted from cysteine to phenylalanine, this CDR3 has 15 amino acids. Only the CDR3 region is kept as DNA, spanning 45 bases read in frame from base 1. A distance of 12 bases separates the germline ends of V and J, which lose 0 bases and 0 bases respectively. This entry belongs to a study of T-cell reconstitution after alpha-beta-depleted transplantation in children (dated by TCRdb to the mid-2010s). Describing the broader study: Using TCR repertoire profiling, the study quantitatively followed how T-cell immune reconstitution unfolded in children after TCRalphabeta/CD19-depleted allogeneic hematopoietic cell transplantation.

The library was prepared using PCR. The run used an Illumina HiSeq 2500. TCR libraries were prepared with molecular barcoding, using unique molecular identifiers to normalize TCRbeta repertoire quantification. The raw public data were reprocessed by TCRdb itself: fastp quality trimming at Q25, MiXCR clonotype calling, in-frame beta chains only. Each entry is one CDR3 protein sequence, shown with its most common DNA and genes. In this sample the table shows about 640,000 distinct CDR3 sequences, around 16% of which occur a single time. The ten largest clonotypes hold about 1.1% of the sample. The sequencing used PBMCs from the stem cell graft donor, collected from the stem cell graft. The chain was built from TRBV20-1 and TRBJ2-7; no D segment can be confidently identified. The receptor's source is a human donor who donated a stem cell graft to a child with acute myeloid leukemia. DNA sequence: TGCAGTGCTAGAGACGGCGGCAGCAGCTCCTACGAGCAGTACTTC. The translation is CSARDGGSSSYEQYF.